The entry below gives a single TCR beta chain sequence along with its context. Its antigen is as yet unknown. Germline V gene sequence: CDR1 LGHNA, CDR2 YNFKEQ. Trimming removed 0 bases at V and 4 bases at J, with 12 bases between. The CDR3 runs 15 residues. This sample is drawn from a study of T cell responses to AZD1222 COVID-19 vaccine. Findings of the study overall: Most donors were white British, females outnumbered males, and clonal diversity was possibly underestimated.

Profiling relied on immunoSEQ multiplex PCR, and the TCRdb table lists in-frame clones only, not all of them. The sample consists of more than 90,000 clones, more than 75% of them appearing once. Pooling was applied to second doses at about 4 or about 12 weeks. The V gene is TRBV4-2, the J gene TRBJ1-1; weak D call: TRBD1 (5 bases). The clonotype was recovered from an adult who received the AZD1222 COVID-19 vaccine. This material consisted of peripheral blood, taken 28 days after the second AZD1222 dose. The CDR3 sequence: CASSQDVQGPTEAFF. The DNA of the CDR3 is TGTGCCAGCAGCCAAGACGTCCAGGGCCCCACTGAAGCTTTCTTT.